There are many counts of the clone carrying this TCR beta chain. Its antigen is not identified. This specimen belongs to a study of metastatic and nonmetastatic thyroid tumors. The overall study: Repertoires from malignant and benign thyroid patients were compared across blood and tumor or nodule tissue. Study-wide findings and caveats: Malignant thyroid tumors reportedly exceeded benign nodules significantly in TCR beta diversity, with the difference appearing in blood and tumor.

With 6 bases removed from V and 7 bases from J, the gap between germline ends came to 19 bases. The CDR3 covers 15 residues. Treatment of any kind had been given to no patient before thyroid surgery. Under the authors' procedure: The study's classifier, a distant-metastasis tool for papillary thyroid cancer, was built using CDR3 differences across clinicopathological groups. TCRdb re-clonotyped the PCR reads through MiXCR. TCRdb's processing, not the study's, gives the V and J calls here. Of around 22,000 clones in the sample, approximately 11% are singletons; the top ten hold just under 30%. This sequence was found in a female donor with papillary thyroid cancer or a benign thyroid nodule (not recorded which). Some clones in this sample may be carry-over from other donors' samples. This rearrangement joins TRBV12-3 or TRBV12-4 to TRBJ1-5, with D possibly being TRBD1 (5 bases). The sequenced material came from blood. CDR3 DNA: TGTGCCAGCAGCCCCCCGCAGGGTCTAGGGCAGCCCCAGCATTTT. It yields the protein CASSPPQGLGQPQHF.